These 7 T cell receptor beta chains were sequenced from one sample in a study of cytomegalovirus exposure and HLA in healthy donors. This PCR relied on a set of 60 Vbeta primers and 13 Jbeta primers. TCRdb's copy holds only in-frame clones and misses some; the assay was immunoSEQ multiplex PCR. The sample consists of about 100,000 clones, 70% to 85% of them appearing once. Sequences were obtained from PBMCs. The receptor source for this set is a young woman in good health and CMV-seronegative.

V and J are TRBV7-2 and TRBJ2-7, with D maybe TRBD1 (5 bases). Germline V CDR1 and CDR2: SGHTA, FQGNSA. V was trimmed by 5 bases and J by 3 bases, leaving 11 bases between them. The CDR3 consists of 13 residues. CDR3 in DNA: TGTGCCAGCAGCAAAGACAGTATCTACGAGCAGTACTTC. Translated: CASSKDSIYEQYF.

V and J are TRBV5-1 and TRBJ2-5, with 7 bases lining up with TRBD2. CDR3 length: 13 amino acids. Per germline, CDR1 SGHRS and CDR2 YFSETQ. The ends lost 3 bases at V and 5 bases at J; junction bases unmatched: 4. CDR3 in DNA: TGCGCCAGCAGCTGGACTAGGAGGGAGACCCAGTACTTC. This translates into CASSWTRRETQYF.

The chain employs TRBV6-5 and TRBJ2-3; 10 bases agree with TRBD2. There are 15 residues in the CDR3. Germline assignment: CDR1 MNHEY and CDR2 SVGAGI. The V segment lost 4 bases and the J segment 2 bases; nucleotides outside the gene matches: 3. CDR3 in amino acids: CASSSGTSDTDTQYF. The CDR3 DNA reads TGTGCCAGCAGTTCCGGGACTAGCGACACAGATACGCAGTATTTT.

This chain connects TRBV30 to TRBJ1-3; D is undetermined. CDR3 length: 15 residues. The V end lost 0 bases, the J end lost 0 bases, and 9 bases lay between the germline ends. The germline gives CDR1 GTSNPN, CDR2 SVGIG (reference sequence). The CDR3 region is CAWSVRGVSGNTIYF. In DNA, the CDR3 is TGTGCCTGGAGTGTACGCGGGGTCTCTGGAAACACCATATATTTT.

This chain connects TRBV7-2 to TRBJ1-3; unclear D gene. The CDR3 loop spans 18 amino acids. Germline values: CDR1 SGHTA, CDR2 FQGNSA. The ends were cut back, 0 bases at V and 0 bases at J, with 15 bases in the middle. The CDR3 loop is CASSLAYHRGSSGNTIYF. DNA for the CDR3: TGTGCCAGCAGCTTAGCTTACCACCGAGGGAGCTCTGGAAACACCATATATTTT.

The V call is TRBV6-1, the J call TRBJ2-7, with TRBD1 identical over 7 bases. Germline V gives CDR1 MNHNS, CDR2 SASEGT. The length of the CDR3 is 11 residues. The junction had 9 bases not matched to a gene; V was cut back by 6 bases and J by 13 bases. CDR3 loop: CASSLDRLLYF. The DNA of the CDR3 is TGTGCCAGCAGCCTGGACAGGTTGTTATACTTC.

This rearrangement joins TRBV5-4 to TRBJ2-7, with 8 bases fitting TRBD2. Trimming at V came to 4 bases and at J to 2 bases, leaving 8 bases not matched to a gene. The V gene's germline CDR1 is SGHNT and CDR2 YYREEE (reference sequence). The CDR3 consists of 15 residues. CDR3: CASSGPGGAPYEQYF. The CDR3 DNA reads TGTGCCAGCAGCGGCCCCGGGGGGGCCCCCTACGAGCAGTACTTC.